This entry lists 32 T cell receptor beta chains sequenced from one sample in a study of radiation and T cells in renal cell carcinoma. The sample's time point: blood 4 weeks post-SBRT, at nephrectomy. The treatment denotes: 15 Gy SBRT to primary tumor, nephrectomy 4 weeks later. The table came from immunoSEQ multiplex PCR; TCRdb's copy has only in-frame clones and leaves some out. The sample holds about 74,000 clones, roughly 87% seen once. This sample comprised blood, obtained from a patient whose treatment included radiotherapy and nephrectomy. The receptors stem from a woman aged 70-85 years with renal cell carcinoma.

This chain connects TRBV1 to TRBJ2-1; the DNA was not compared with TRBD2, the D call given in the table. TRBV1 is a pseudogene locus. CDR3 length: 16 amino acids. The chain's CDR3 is CTSSQDRGALYNEQFF. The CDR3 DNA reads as TGCACCAGCAGCCAAGATCGGGGGGCCCTTTACAATGAGCAGTTCTTC.

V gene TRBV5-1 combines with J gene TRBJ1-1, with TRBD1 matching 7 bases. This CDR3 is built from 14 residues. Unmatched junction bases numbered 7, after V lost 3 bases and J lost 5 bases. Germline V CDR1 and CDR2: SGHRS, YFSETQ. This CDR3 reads CASSSHGTATEAFF. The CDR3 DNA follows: TGCGCCAGCAGCTCACACGGGACAGCAACTGAAGCTTTCTTT. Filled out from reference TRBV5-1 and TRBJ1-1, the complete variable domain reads KAGVTQTPRYLIKTRGQQVTLSCSPISGHRSVSWYQQTPGQGLQFLFEYFSETQRNKGNFPGRFSGRQFSNSRSEMNVSTLELGDSALYLCASSSHGTATEAFFGQGTRLTVV.

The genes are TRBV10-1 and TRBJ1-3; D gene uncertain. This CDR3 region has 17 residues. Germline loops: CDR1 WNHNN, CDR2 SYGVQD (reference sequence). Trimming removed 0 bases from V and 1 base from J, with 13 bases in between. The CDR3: CASSESGDTGSGNTIYF. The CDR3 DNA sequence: TGCGCCAGCAGTGAGTCCGGGGATACGGGGTCTGGAAACACCATATATTTT.

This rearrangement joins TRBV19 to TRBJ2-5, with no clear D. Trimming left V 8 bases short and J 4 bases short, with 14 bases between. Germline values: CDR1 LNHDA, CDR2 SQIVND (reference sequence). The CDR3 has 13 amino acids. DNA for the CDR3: TGTGCCAGTTCCTCGGGCCTCACAGAGACCCAGTACTTC. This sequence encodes CASSSGLTETQYF.

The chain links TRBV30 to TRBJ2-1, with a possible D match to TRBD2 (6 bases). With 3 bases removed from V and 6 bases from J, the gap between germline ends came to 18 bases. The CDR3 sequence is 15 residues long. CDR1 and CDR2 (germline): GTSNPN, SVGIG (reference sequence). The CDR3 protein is CAWRGGNLQGNEQFF. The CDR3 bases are TGTGCCTGGAGGGGCGGGAACCTTCAGGGCAATGAGCAGTTCTTC.

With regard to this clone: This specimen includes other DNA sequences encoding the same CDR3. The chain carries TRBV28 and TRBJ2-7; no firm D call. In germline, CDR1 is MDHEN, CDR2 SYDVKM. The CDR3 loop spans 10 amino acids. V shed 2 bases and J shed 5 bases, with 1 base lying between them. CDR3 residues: CASSLNEQYF. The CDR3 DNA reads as TGTGCCAGCAGTTTAAACGAGCAGTACTTC.

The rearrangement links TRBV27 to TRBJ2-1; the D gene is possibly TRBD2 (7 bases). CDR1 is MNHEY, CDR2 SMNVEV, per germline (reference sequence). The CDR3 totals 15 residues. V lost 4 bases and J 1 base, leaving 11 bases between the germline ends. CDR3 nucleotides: TGTGCCAGCAGTTGGCGGGGGCCTTCCTACAATGAGCAGTTCTTC. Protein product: CASSWRGPSYNEQFF.

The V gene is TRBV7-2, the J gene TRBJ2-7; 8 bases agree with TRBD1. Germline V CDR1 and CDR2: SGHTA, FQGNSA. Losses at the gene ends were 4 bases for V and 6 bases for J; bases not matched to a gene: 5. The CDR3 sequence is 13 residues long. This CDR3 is CASSSDRVGEQYF. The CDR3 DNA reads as TGTGCCAGCAGCTCGGACAGGGTGGGCGAGCAGTACTTC. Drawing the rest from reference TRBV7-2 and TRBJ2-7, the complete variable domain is GAGVSQSPSNKVTEKGKDVELRCDPISGHTALYWYRQSLGQGLEFLIYFQGNSAPDKSGLPSDRFSAERTGGSVSTLTIQRTQQEDSAVYLCASSSDRVGEQYFGPGTRLTVT.

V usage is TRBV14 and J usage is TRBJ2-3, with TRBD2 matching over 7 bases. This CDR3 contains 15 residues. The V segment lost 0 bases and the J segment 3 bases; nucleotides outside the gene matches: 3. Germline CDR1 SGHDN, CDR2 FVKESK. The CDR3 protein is CASSQDGRGTDTQYF. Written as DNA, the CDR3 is TGTGCCAGCAGCCAAGATGGGAGGGGTACAGATACGCAGTATTTT.

This chain's CDR3 is CASSPDTGSSYEQYF. Here the CDR3 DNA reads TGTGCCAGCTCACCAGATACGGGGAGCTCCTACGAGCAGTACTTC. The chain has TRBV18 and TRBJ2-7; maybe TRBD2 (5 bases). Germline V gene data show CDR1 as KGHSH and CDR2 as LQKENI. The CDR3 is 15 residues long. V was cut by 2 bases and J by 0 bases, with 11 bases left in between.

CDR3: CASSLRTSGVDTQYF. DNA for the CDR3: TGTGCCAGTAGTTTAAGGACTAGCGGGGTAGATACGCAGTATTTT. The chain recombines TRBV19 with TRBJ2-3; TRBD2 matches at 12 bases. V lost 5 bases, J lost 5 bases, and 5 bases stayed unmatched. Germline CDR1 reads LNHDA; CDR2 reads SQIVND (reference sequence). This CDR3 comprises 15 residues.

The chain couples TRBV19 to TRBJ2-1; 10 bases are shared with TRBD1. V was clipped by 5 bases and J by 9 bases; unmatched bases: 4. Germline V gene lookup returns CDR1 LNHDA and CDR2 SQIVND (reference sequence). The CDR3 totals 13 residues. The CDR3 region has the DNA TGTGCCAGTAGTTTGGGACAGGGGTTTGAGCAGTTCTTC. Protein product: CASSLGQGFEQFF.

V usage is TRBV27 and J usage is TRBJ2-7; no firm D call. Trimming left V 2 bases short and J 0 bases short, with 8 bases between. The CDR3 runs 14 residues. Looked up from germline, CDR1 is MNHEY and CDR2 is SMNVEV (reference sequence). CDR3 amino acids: CASSLVGYSYEQYF. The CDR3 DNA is TGTGCCAGCAGTTTAGTTGGGTACTCCTACGAGCAGTACTTC.

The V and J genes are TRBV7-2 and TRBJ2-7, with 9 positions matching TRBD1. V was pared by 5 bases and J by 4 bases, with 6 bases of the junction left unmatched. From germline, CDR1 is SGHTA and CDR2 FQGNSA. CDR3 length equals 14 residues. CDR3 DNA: TGTGCCAGCAGCACCGGGACAGGGAGGTACGAGCAGTACTTC. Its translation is CASSTGTGRYEQYF. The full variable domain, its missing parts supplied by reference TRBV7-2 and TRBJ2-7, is GAGVSQSPSNKVTEKGKDVELRCDPISGHTALYWYRQSLGQGLEFLIYFQGNSAPDKSGLPSDRFSAERTGGSVSTLTIQRTQQEDSAVYLCASSTGTGRYEQYFGPGTRLTVT.

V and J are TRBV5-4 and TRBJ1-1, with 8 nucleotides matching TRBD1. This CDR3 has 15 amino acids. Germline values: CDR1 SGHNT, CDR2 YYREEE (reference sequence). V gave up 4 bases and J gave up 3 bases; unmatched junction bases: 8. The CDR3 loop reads CASSADRGPHTEAFF. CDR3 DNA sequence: TGTGCCAGCAGCGCCGACAGGGGTCCTCACACTGAAGCTTTCTTT. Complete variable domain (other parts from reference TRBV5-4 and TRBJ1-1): ETGVTQSPTHLIKTRGQQVTLRCSSQSGHNTVSWYQQALGQGPQFIFQYYREEENGRGNFPPRFSGLQFPNYSSELNVNALELDDSALYLCASSADRGPHTEAFFGQGTRLTVV.

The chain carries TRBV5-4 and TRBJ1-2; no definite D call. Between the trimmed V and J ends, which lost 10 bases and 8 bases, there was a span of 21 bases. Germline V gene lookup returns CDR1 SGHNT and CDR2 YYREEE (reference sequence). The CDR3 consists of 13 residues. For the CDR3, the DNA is TGTGCCGGGTCAGGCAGGTCGGTACCGGGCTACACCTTC. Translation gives CAGSGRSVPGYTF.

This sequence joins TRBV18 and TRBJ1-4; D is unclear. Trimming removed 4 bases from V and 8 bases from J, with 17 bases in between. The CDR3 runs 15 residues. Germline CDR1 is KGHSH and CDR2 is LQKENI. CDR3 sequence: CASSLKDSPVEKLFF. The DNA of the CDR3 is TGTGCCAGCTCACTAAAGGACTCCCCGGTCGAAAAACTGTTTTTT.

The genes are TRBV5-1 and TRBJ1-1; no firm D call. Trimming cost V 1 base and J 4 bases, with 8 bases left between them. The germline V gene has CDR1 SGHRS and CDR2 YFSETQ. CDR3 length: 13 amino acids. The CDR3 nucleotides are TGCGCCAGCAGCTTGCAACAGACCACTGAAGCTTTCTTT. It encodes CASSLQQTTEAFF.

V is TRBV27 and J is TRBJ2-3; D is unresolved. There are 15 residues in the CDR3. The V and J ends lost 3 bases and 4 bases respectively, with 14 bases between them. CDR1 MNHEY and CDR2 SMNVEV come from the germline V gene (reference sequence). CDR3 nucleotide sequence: TGTGCCAGCAGTTTCCTCCCCCTTACGGCAGATACGCAGTATTTT. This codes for CASSFLPLTADTQYF.

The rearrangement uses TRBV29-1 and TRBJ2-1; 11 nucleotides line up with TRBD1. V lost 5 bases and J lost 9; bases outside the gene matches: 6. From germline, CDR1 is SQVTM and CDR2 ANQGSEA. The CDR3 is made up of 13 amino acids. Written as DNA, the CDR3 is TGCAGCGTTATCCAGGGACAGGGGGGTGAGCAGTTCTTC. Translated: CSVIQGQGGEQFF.

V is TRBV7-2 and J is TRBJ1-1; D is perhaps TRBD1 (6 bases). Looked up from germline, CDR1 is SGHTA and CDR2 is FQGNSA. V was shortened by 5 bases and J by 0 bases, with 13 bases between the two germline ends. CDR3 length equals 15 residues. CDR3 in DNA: TGTGCCAGCAGCCCTAAGGACAGAATGAACACTGAAGCTTTCTTT. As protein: CASSPKDRMNTEAFF. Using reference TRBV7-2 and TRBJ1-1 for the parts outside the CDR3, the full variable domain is GAGVSQSPSNKVTEKGKDVELRCDPISGHTALYWYRQSLGQGLEFLIYFQGNSAPDKSGLPSDRFSAERTGGSVSTLTIQRTQQEDSAVYLCASSPKDRMNTEAFFGQGTRLTVV.

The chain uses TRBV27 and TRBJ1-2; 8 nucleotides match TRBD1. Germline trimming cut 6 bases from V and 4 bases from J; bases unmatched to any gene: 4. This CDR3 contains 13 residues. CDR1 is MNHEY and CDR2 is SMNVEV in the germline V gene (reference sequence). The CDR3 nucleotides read TGTGCCAGCAGCTACGGACAGGGCTATGGCTACACCTTC. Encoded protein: CASSYGQGYGYTF.

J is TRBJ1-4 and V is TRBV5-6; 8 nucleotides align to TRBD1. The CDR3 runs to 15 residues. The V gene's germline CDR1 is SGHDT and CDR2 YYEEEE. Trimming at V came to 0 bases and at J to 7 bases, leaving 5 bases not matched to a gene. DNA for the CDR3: TGTGCCAGCAGCTTGGGTACAGGGGGAGGTGAAAAACTGTTTTTT. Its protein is CASSLGTGGGEKLFF.

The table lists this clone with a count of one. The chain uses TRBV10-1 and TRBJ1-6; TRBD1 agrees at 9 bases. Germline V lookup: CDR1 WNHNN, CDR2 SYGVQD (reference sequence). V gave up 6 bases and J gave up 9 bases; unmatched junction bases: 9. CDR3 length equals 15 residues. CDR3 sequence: CASRDKGQGGSPLHF. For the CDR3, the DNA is TGCGCCAGCAGGGACAAGGGACAGGGAGGTTCACCCCTCCACTTT.

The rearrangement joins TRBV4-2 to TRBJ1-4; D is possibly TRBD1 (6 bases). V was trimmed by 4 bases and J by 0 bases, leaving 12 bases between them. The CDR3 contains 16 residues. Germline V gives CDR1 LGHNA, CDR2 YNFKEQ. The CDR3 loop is CASSRERGATNEKLFF. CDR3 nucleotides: TGTGCCAGCAGCCGTGAGAGGGGGGCAACTAATGAAAAACTGTTTTTT.

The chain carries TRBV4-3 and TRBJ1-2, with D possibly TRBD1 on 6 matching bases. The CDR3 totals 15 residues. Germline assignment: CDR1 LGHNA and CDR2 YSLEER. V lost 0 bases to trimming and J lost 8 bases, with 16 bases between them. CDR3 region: CASSQDSNRARGYTF. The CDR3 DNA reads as TGCGCCAGCAGCCAAGATTCTAACAGGGCCAGAGGCTACACCTTC.

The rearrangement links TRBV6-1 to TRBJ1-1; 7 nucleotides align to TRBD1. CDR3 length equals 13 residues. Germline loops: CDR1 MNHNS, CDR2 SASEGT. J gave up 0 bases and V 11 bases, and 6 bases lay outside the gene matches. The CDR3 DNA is TGTGCCGGGACGGGACAGCTGAACACTGAAGCTTTCTTT. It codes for CAGTGQLNTEAFF.

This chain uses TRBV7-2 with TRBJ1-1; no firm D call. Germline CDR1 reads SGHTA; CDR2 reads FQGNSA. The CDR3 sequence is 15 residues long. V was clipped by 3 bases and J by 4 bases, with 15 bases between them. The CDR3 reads CASSFLGQFATEAFF. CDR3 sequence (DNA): TGTGCCAGCAGCTTCCTCGGGCAGTTCGCCACTGAAGCTTTCTTT.

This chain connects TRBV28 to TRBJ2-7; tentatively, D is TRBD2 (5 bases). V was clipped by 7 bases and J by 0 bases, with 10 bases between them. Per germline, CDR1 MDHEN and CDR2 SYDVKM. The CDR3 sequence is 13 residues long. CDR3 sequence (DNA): TGTGCCAGCAAGCGGACTTACTCCTACGAGCAGTACTTC. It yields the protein CASKRTYSYEQYF.

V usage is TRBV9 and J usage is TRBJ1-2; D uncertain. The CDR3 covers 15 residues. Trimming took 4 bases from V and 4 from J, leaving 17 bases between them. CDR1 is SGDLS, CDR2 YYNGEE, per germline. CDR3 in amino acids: CASSPNPRGGYGYTF. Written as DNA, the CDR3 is TGTGCCAGCAGCCCCAATCCGCGAGGAGGCTATGGCTACACCTTC.

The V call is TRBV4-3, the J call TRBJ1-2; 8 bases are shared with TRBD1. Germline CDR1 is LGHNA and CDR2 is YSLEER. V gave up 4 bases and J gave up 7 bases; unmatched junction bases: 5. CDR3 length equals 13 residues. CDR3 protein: CASSLQGAGGYTF. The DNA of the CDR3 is TGCGCCAGCAGCCTCCAGGGGGCAGGTGGCTACACCTTC.

CDR3 DNA: TGTGCCAGCAGCTTAGGAGTGTCGGGCACTGTTTATAGCAATCAGCCCCAGCATTTT. Translated: CASSLGVSGTVYSNQPQHF. V gene TRBV7-2 combines with J gene TRBJ1-5; D is undetermined. In germline, CDR1 is SGHTA, CDR2 FQGNSA. V shed 1 base and J shed 0 bases, with 19 bases lying between them. The CDR3 spans 19 residues.